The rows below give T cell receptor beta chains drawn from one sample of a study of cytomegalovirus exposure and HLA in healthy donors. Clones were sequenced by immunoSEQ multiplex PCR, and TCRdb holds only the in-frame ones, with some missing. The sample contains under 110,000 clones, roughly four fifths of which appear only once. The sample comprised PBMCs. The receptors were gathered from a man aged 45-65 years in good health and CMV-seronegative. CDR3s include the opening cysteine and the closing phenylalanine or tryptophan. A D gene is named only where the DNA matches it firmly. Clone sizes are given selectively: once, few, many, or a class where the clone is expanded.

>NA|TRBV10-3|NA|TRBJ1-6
TGTGCCAGCTTTTCAGGGCCTGATTCACCCCTCCACTTT
CASFSGPDSPLHF
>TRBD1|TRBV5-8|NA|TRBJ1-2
TGTGCCAGCAGCTTGGGGCTGACAGGGTATCCCTATGGCTACACCTTC
CASSLGLTGYPYGYTF
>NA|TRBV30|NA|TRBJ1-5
TGTGCCTGGAGTATTTTAGGGGTAAGCAATCAGCCCCAGCATTTT
CAWSILGVSNQPQHF
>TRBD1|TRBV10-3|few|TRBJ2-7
TGTGCCATCAGCCCGGACAGGGGAACCTACGAGCAGTACTTC
CAISPDRGTYEQYF
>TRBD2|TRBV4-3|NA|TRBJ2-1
TGCGCCAGCAGCCAAGGGCTAGCGGGGGAGTACAATGAGCAGTTCTTC
CASSQGLAGEYNEQFF
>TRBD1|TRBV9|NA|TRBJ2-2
TGTGCCAGCAGCGCCCGGACAGGGGGGTCCGGGGAGCTGTTTTTT
CASSARTGGSGELFF
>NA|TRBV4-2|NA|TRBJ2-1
TGTGCCAGCAGCCAAGTACGGGCAGGGTACAATGAGCAGTTCTTC
CASSQVRAGYNEQFF
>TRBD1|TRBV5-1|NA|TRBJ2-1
TGCGCCAGCAGCTTGGTGGGGGACAGTTACAATGAGCAGTTCTTC
CASSLVGDSYNEQFF
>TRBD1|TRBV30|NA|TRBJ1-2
TGTGCCTGTGCAGGGGGCTATGGCTACACCTTC
CACAGGYGYTF
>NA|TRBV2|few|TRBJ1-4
TGTGCCAGCAGTCAGGGCTATAATGAAAAACTGTTTTTT
CASSQGYNEKLFF
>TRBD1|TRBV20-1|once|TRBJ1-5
TGCAGTGCTACCAGGACAGGCCAGCATTTT
CSATRTGQHF
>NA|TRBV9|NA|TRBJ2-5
TGTGCCAGCAGCGTAGCTACTGCGGAGACCCAGTACTTC
CASSVATAETQYF
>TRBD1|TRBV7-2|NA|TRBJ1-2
TGTGCCAGCAGCGCCGACAGGGCCGGGGGCTACACCTTC
CASSADRAGGYTF
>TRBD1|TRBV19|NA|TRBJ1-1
TGTGCCAGTAGTAGTGGGGCCGGACAGGGGAGGGCTGAAGCTTTCTTT
CASSSGAGQGRAEAFF
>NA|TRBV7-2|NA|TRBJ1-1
TGTGCCAGCAGCTTAGTTGGAGGCATGAACACTGAAGCTTTCTTT
CASSLVGGMNTEAFF
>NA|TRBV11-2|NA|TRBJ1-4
TGTGCCAGCAGAACACGACCTCTCGAGGATGAAAAACTGTTTTTT
CASRTRPLEDEKLFF
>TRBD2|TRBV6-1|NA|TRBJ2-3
TGTGCCAGCAGCGGGGGGGCGTCAGATACGCAGTATTTT
CASSGGASDTQYF
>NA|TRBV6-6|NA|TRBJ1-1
TGTGCCAGCAGTTCTTTAGGGGGGAACACTGAAGCTTTCTTT
CASSSLGGNTEAFF
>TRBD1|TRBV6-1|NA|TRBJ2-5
TGTGCCATTTTAGGGACAGGGCAAGAGACCCAGTACTTC
CAILGTGQETQYF
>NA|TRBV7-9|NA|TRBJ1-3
TGTGCCAGCAGCCCCTCAGGTTCTTCTGGAAACACCATATATTTT
CASSPSGSSGNTIYF
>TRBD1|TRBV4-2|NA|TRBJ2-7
TGTGCCAGCAGCCAGCGGGACAGGTCCTACGAGCAGTACTTC
CASSQRDRSYEQYF
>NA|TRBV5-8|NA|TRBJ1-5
TGTGCCAGCAGCTTGGCCCGTGGGGCTGGGCAGCCCCAGCATTTT
CASSLARGAGQPQHF
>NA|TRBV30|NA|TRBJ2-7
TGTGCCTGGAGTGTACTAGGGCATGACGAGCAGTACTTC
CAWSVLGHDEQYF
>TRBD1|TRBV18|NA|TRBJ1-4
TGTGCCAGCTCGCCCCGGGACAGGGTGAATGAAAAACTGTTTTTT
CASSPRDRVNEKLFF
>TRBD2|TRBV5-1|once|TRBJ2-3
TGCGCCAGCAGCCCCGGGACTAGCGGGGATGTAGATACGCAGTATTTT
CASSPGTSGDVDTQYF
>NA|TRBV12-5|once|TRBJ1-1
TGTGCTAGTGGTTTGGTGGCGGGCACTGAAGCTTTCTTT
CASGLVAGTEAFF
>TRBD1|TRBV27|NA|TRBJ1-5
TGTGCCAGCAGTTCACGGACAGGAGGGGAACAGCCCCAGCATTTT
CASSSRTGGEQPQHF
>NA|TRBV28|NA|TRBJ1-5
TGTGCCACCCTAGTAATACATCAGCCCCAGCATTTT
CATLVIHQPQHF
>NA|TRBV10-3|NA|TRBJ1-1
TGTGCCATCACCCGGGACACTGAAGCTTTCTTT
CAITRDTEAFF
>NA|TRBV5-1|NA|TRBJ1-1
TGCGCCAGCACCCCGAGGGAGGGAGCGAACACTGAAGCTTTCTTT
CASTPREGANTEAFF
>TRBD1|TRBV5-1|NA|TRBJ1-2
TGCGCCAGCAGCTTGGGGACAGGGGAAGACTATGGCTACACCTTC
CASSLGTGEDYGYTF
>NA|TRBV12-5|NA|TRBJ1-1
TGTGCTAGTGGTGCAGGGAACACTGAAGCTTTCTTT
CASGAGNTEAFF
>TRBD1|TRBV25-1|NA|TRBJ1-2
TGTGCCAGCAGTGAATACCTAGGGACAGGCTATGGCTACACCTTC
CASSEYLGTGYGYTF
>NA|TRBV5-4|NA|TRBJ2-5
TGTGCCAGCAGCTTGCCGGCAAGGATGGGCGAGACCCAGTACTTC
CASSLPARMGETQYF
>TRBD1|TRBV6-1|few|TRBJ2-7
TGTGCCAGCCCGCCGGGGACAGTAACGGAGCAGTACTTC
CASPPGTVTEQYF
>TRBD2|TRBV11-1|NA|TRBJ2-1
TGTGCCAGCACCCGACCTAGCGGGGGCTACAATGAGCAGTTCTTC
CASTRPSGGYNEQFF
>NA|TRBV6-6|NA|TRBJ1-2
TGTGCCAGCAGTTACTACGGGGTGTCGGGTGGCTACACCTTC
CASSYYGVSGGYTF
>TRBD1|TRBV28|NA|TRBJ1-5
TGTGCCAGCAGCCCAGGGGGTCGGAGCAATCAGCCCCAGCATTTT
CASSPGGRSNQPQHF
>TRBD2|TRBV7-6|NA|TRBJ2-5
TGTGCCAGCAGCTTAGCGGGCGCAGGGAGGGCAGAGACCCAGTACTTC
CASSLAGAGRAETQYF
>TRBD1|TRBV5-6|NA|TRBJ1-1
TGTGCCAGCAGCTTGGAGGGGACAGACGGAGCTTTCTTT
CASSLEGTDGAFF
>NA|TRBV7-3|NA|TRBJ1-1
TGTGCCAGCAGCCCGGATGGAGTAAACACTGAAGCTTTCTTT
CASSPDGVNTEAFF
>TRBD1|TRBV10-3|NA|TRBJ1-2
TGTGCCATCAGTGTAGAAAGGACAGGTGCTAATGGCTACACCTTC
CAISVERTGANGYTF
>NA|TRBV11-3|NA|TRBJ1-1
TGTGCCAGCAGCTTAGATCGGACAGAAGCGACGACTTTCTTT
CASSLDRTEATTFF
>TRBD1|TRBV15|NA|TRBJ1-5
TGTGCCACCGGTTCGGCAGGGGGTCAGCCCCAGCATTTT
CATGSAGGQPQHF
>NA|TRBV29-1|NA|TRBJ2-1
TGCAGCGTTGATGGACTTTCCGATGAGCAGTTCTTC
CSVDGLSDEQFF
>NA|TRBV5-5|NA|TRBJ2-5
TGTGCCAGCAGCTTGGGGCTTCGAGAGACCCAGTACTTC
CASSLGLRETQYF
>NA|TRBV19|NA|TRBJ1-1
TGTGCCAGTAGTTCCAGGACGGGGTGGAACACTGAAGCTTTCTTT
CASSSRTGWNTEAFF
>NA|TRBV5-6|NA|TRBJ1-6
TGTGCCAGCAGCTTGGCAGGGGTAAATAATTCACCCCTCCACTTT
CASSLAGVNNSPLHF
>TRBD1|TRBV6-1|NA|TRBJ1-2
TGTGCCAGTGAAGGGACAGGAGAAATCTATGGCTACACCTTC
CASEGTGEIYGYTF
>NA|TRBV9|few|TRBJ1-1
TGTGCCAGCAGCGTAGCACTCCAGAACACTGAAGCTTTCTTT
CASSVALQNTEAFF
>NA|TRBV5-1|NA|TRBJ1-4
TGCGCCAGCAGCCTGCAGTCAACTAATGAAAAACTGTTTTTT
CASSLQSTNEKLFF